The following is a TCR beta chain sequence with its context. What this receptor recognizes is not known. No quality values exist for individual bases; no much larger clone is one base distant. Reading the germline V gene gives CDR1 SQVTM and CDR2 ANQGSEA. From V the trimming removes 6 bases and from J it removes 4 bases, while the gene matches leave 6 bases of the junction unaccounted for. The CDR3, cysteine through phenylalanine, is 14 amino acids long. The entry retains the CDR3 DNA only, 42 bases that are in frame from base 1. Using multiplexed V- and J-gene primers, the immunoSEQ hsTCRB Kit amplified TCR-beta CDR3 regions from genomic DNA. Unique DNA barcodes were added in a second PCR, and the samples were pooled together with a negative control and a positive control. Pooled TCR-beta libraries were sequenced on an Illumina MiSeq with a 150-cycle paired-end protocol. The source study handled its data this way. Raw sequencing data were processed by Adaptive Biotechnologies into a report with normalized, annotated TCR-beta repertoires. T-cell density was calculated by normalizing TCR-beta templates to usable DNA, with usable DNA estimated through amplification of housekeeping genes. Richness counted unique rearrangements, and clonality was defined as 1 minus Pielou's evenness. TCRdb stores this immuneACCESS table with in-frame sequences only. Part of the clones is absent; in the studies checked, under half of the shortfall reflects unresolved V genes, and no reason is known for the rest. The V and J calls and clone size were taken over from that table, and D and trimming were inferred from the DNA. This sample lists more than 1,500 clones; 83% were detected once. The leading ten clones occupy roughly 6.6% of the sample.

These data come from a study of T cells and copy number aberrations in small-cell lung cancer (dated by TCRdb to the early 2020s). Broadly, across the study: To relate T cell metrics to mutations and copy number aberrations, the same tumor regions underwent both TCR repertoire sequencing and whole-exome sequencing. Tumor TCR data were available for roughly 17 patients, and roughly 13 patients had TCR data from both tumor and normal tissue. Study-level results and caveats: The study was limited by a small sample size because surgical resection is uncommon in small-cell lung cancer, and the findings require validation. All specimens were formalin-fixed paraffin-embedded tissue, which is known to introduce sequencing artifacts. Compared with adjacent lung tissue, tumors showed lower T-cell density, richness and clonality, although the density difference was not significant.

Donors were patients with limited-stage small-cell lung cancer who underwent surgical resection in Hangzhou, China, between about 2008 and 2020. All donors were treated with upfront surgery without preoperative chemotherapy or radiotherapy, and immunotherapy was not given to any donor before or after surgery. Each of the roughly 20 patients in the sequenced cohort was a smoker or a heavy second-hand smoker. Adjacent normal lung was taken at least 2 cm away from the tumor margin, and two pathologists confirmed by morphology that the adjacent normal lung was free of malignant cells. To characterize heterogeneity of the T cell repertoire, the study applied multi-region TCR-beta sequencing to resected limited-stage small-cell lung cancers and to tumor-adjacent lung tissue. Genomic DNA was extracted from FFPE tissue using the AllPrep DNA/RNA FFPE Kit (Qiagen).

Sequencing input: normal tissue next to the tumor. Recombination connected TRBV29-1 to TRBJ2-2; TRBD1 aligns with 9 central bases. The TCR sequence derives from a man between 60 and 75 years old with small cell lung cancer. The CDR3 is CSVRGQGGTGELFF. Read as DNA, the sequence is TGCAGCGTGCGGGGACAGGGCGGCACCGGGGAGCTGTTTTTT.